These T cell receptor beta chains were read from a single sample in a study of T cell responses to AZD1222 COVID-19 vaccine. Assay used: immunoSEQ multiplex PCR; TCRdb lists only in-frame clones, some missing. The table includes 130,000 or so clones, about 89% detected once. Here the sequenced sample was peripheral blood, taken 28 days after the second AZD1222 dose. These receptor sequences come from an adult who received the AZD1222 COVID-19 vaccine. CDR3s include the opening cysteine and the closing phenylalanine or tryptophan. A D gene is named only where the DNA matches it firmly. Some rows mark clone size as missing; the rest say once, few, many or name a class of expanded clone.

>-|TRBV2|-|TRBJ1-5|14
CASSRERSNQPQHF
TGTGCCAGCAGTAGGGAGAGGAGCAATCAGCCCCAGCATTTT
>-|TRBV6-5|-|TRBJ2-1|15
CASTDWGPSYNEQFF
TGTGCCAGCACCGACTGGGGCCCCTCCTACAATGAGCAGTTCTTC
>-|TRBV18|-|TRBJ1-6|14
CASSLSGKDSPLHF
TGTGCCAGCTCACTCTCTGGCAAGGACTCACCCCTCCACTTT
>-|TRBV5-4|TRBD2|TRBJ2-2|16
CASSSGLAGRTGELFF
TGTGCCAGCAGCTCGGGACTAGCGGGACGAACCGGGGAGCTGTTTTTT
>-|TRBV12-5|-|TRBJ2-3|15
CASGLALSATDTQYF
TGTGCTAGTGGTTTAGCTCTCTCCGCTACAGATACGCAGTATTTT
>-|TRBV20-1|-|TRBJ2-7|11
CSARQTYEQYF
TGCAGTGCTAGGCAGACTTACGAGCAGTACTTC
>-|TRBV5-1|-|TRBJ2-2|16
CASSLAAGTDTGELFF
TGCGCCAGCAGCTTGGCTGCAGGAACGGACACCGGGGAGCTGTTTTTT
>-|TRBV5-1|-|TRBJ1-1|14
CASSLGGRGTEAFF
TGCGCCAGCAGCTTGGGGGGGCGAGGAACTGAAGCTTTCTTT
>-|TRBV19|TRBD1|TRBJ1-1|15
CASGDRVISDTEAFF
TGTGCCAGTGGGGACAGGGTTATTTCCGACACTGAAGCTTTCTTT
>-|TRBV6-5|-|TRBJ2-3|15
CASSTARPDTDTQYF
TGTGCCAGCAGTACGGCCCGACCAGACACAGATACGCAGTATTTT
>-|TRBV11-2|TRBD2|TRBJ2-7|16
CASSLGLAGTAGEQYF
TGTGCCAGCAGCTTAGGGCTAGCGGGTACGGCTGGCGAGCAGTACTTC
>-|TRBV5-1|TRBD1|TRBJ2-3|15
CASSLTGGATDTQYF
TGCGCCAGCAGTTTGACAGGGGGCGCGACAGATACGCAGTATTTT
>-|TRBV11-2|TRBD1|TRBJ2-1|15
CASSGGTGAGNEQFF
TGTGCCAGCAGCGGAGGGACAGGGGCTGGCAATGAGCAGTTCTTC
>-|TRBV3-1/TRBV3-2|TRBD1|TRBJ2-4|13
CASSLQGKNIQYF
TGTGCCAGCAGCCTACAGGGGAAAAACATTCAGTACTTC
>-|TRBV4-2|-|TRBJ1-4|16
CASSQVFSATNEKLFF
TGTGCCAGCAGCCAAGTCTTTTCCGCAACTAATGAAAAACTGTTTTTT
>-|TRBV4-1|-|TRBJ2-7|15
CASSQGLDGPYEQYF
TGCGCCAGCAGCCAAGGTCTGGACGGTCCCTACGAGCAGTACTTC
>-|TRBV19|-|TRBJ1-4|15
CASRIFRDGNEKLFF
TGTGCCAGTAGAATCTTCCGGGACGGGAATGAAAAACTGTTTTTT
>-|TRBV10-2|-|TRBJ2-7|14
CASSEADRSYEQYF
TGCGCCAGCAGTGAGGCGGACAGATCCTACGAGCAGTACTTC
>-|TRBV6-5|-|TRBJ1-1|14
CASSYSAGFAEAFF
TGTGCCAGCAGTTACTCGGCAGGGTTCGCTGAAGCTTTCTTT
>once|TRBV6-5|-|TRBJ1-2|13
CASSPGRPYGYTF
TGTGCCAGCAGCCCCGGTCGGCCCTATGGCTACACCTTC
>-|TRBV30|-|TRBJ1-1|12
CAWTLGSTEAFF
TGTGCCTGGACACTGGGGAGCACTGAAGCTTTCTTT
>-|TRBV11-2|-|TRBJ2-7|14
CASTPGPTHYEQYF
TGTGCCAGCACCCCGGGACCAACCCACTACGAGCAGTACTTC
>-|TRBV30|-|TRBJ1-2|12
CAWSGGGDGYTF
TGTGCCTGGAGTGGGGGGGGAGACGGCTACACCTTC
>-|TRBV30|-|TRBJ2-5|15
CAGRGGDRSTETQYF
TGTGCCGGACGGGGGGGGGACAGGTCAACGGAGACCCAGTACTTC
>many|TRBV7-9|-|TRBJ2-7|13
CASQREKAYEQYF
TGTGCCAGCCAACGAGAAAAAGCCTACGAGCAGTACTTC
>-|TRBV19|TRBD1|TRBJ1-1|13
CASPDRGPTEAFF
TGTGCCAGCCCGGACAGGGGGCCCACTGAAGCTTTCTTT
>-|TRBV5-4|-|TRBJ1-3|16
CASSLGPRGSGNTIYF
TGTGCCAGCAGCTTGGGCCCTAGGGGCTCTGGAAACACCATATATTTT
>-|TRBV19|-|TRBJ2-3|15
CASRKKVPSEGTQYF
TGTGCCAGTAGGAAGAAGGTCCCTAGCGAGGGTACGCAGTATTTT
>-|TRBV6-2/TRBV6-3|TRBD1|TRBJ2-7|15
CASSWGTGGIYEQYF
TGTGCCAGCAGTTGGGGGACAGGGGGAATCTACGAGCAGTACTTC
>-|TRBV7-9|TRBD1|TRBJ2-3|17
CASSLPRTGARTDTQYF
TGTGCCAGCAGCTTACCCCGGACAGGGGCTAGGACAGATACGCAGTATTTT
>-|TRBV20-1|-|TRBJ1-1|12
CSASTVNTEAFF
TGCAGTGCTAGTACAGTGAACACTGAAGCTTTCTTT
>-|TRBV6-5|-|TRBJ2-1|14
CASGLLGLGNEQFF
TGTGCCAGCGGACTACTGGGGCTCGGCAATGAGCAGTTCTTC
>-|TRBV4-1|TRBD1|TRBJ1-6|14
CASSQWDRGSPLHF
TGCGCCAGCAGCCAGTGGGACAGGGGTTCACCCCTCCACTTT
>once|TRBV7-8|-|TRBJ1-2|15
CASSLSRQTNYGYTF
TGTGCCAGCAGCTTGTCCCGACAAACGAACTATGGCTACACCTTC
>-|TRBV10-2|-|TRBJ1-6|15
CASSRFREDNSPLHF
TGCGCCAGCAGCAGATTTCGGGAGGATAATTCACCCCTCCACTTT
>-|TRBV3-1/TRBV3-2|-|TRBJ2-1|14
CASSQGVQDNEQFF
TGTGCCAGCAGCCAGGGGGTGCAAGACAATGAGCAGTTCTTC
>-|TRBV7-2|-|TRBJ2-1|15
CASSFGSPAYNEQFF
TGTGCCAGCAGCTTTGGGTCCCCCGCCTACAATGAGCAGTTCTTC
>-|TRBV6-6|TRBD2|TRBJ2-7|16
CASRPTRTSGRYEQYF
TGTGCCAGCAGACCCACCCGGACTAGCGGGAGGTACGAGCAGTACTTC
>-|TRBV19|-|TRBJ1-5|13
CASSTISGQPQHF
TGTGCCAGTAGTACCATAAGCGGCCAGCCCCAGCATTTT
>-|TRBV10-1|-|TRBJ2-6|16
CASSESRGSGANVLTF
TGCGCCAGCAGTGAGTCGCGGGGCTCTGGGGCCAACGTCCTGACTTTC
>-|TRBV6-2/TRBV6-3|-|TRBJ1-5|18
CASSYGPGMGVRDQPQHF
TGTGCCAGCAGTTACGGACCAGGCATGGGGGTCCGGGATCAGCCCCAGCATTTT
>-|TRBV5-1|TRBD1|TRBJ2-1|14
CASSLGTGLQEQFF
TGCGCCAGCAGCTTGGGGACAGGGTTACAGGAGCAGTTCTTC
>-|TRBV7-2|-|TRBJ1-5|16
CASSLEGVAGYQPQHF
TGTGCCAGCAGCTTAGAAGGGGTGGCGGGGTATCAGCCCCAGCATTTT
>few|TRBV7-3|TRBD1|TRBJ1-1|13
CASSATGGTEAFF
TGTGCCAGCAGCGCGACAGGGGGCACTGAAGCTTTCTTT
>once|TRBV7-2|TRBD1|TRBJ1-1|17
CASSGQGDRSLNTEAFF
TGTGCCAGCAGTGGACAGGGGGACCGTTCCCTTAACACTGAAGCTTTCTTT
>-|TRBV24-1|-|TRBJ2-3|14
CATSDSGSTDTQYF
TGTGCCACCAGTGATTCCGGGAGCACAGATACGCAGTATTTT
>-|TRBV5-5|-|TRBJ1-2|14
CASRTLSREGGYTF
TGTGCCAGCAGGACGCTTAGCAGGGAAGGTGGCTACACCTTC
>-|TRBV7-2|-|TRBJ2-3|14
CASSFRAYTDTQYF
TGTGCCAGCAGCTTCCGGGCCTACACAGATACGCAGTATTTT
>-|TRBV11-3|TRBD1|TRBJ2-7|15
CASSLGGTGGSEQYF
TGTGCCAGCAGCTTAGGCGGGACAGGGGGCAGTGAGCAGTACTTC
>-|TRBV7-2|-|TRBJ2-2|14
CASSLATNTGELFF
TGTGCCAGCAGCTTAGCGACGAACACCGGGGAGCTGTTTTTT
>-|TRBV7-2|-|TRBJ1-1|15
CASRRGGDPNTEAFF
TGTGCCAGCAGACGAGGGGGGGACCCCAACACTGAAGCTTTCTTT
>-|TRBV6-5|-|TRBJ1-2|14
CASSYRASLYGYTF
TGTGCCAGCAGTTACCGGGCCTCCCTTTACGGCTACACCTTC
>-|TRBV24-1|-|TRBJ2-4|18
CATSDLKGRSVAKNIQYF
TGTGCCACCAGTGATTTGAAGGGACGCAGCGTAGCCAAAAACATTCAGTACTTC
>-|TRBV19|-|TRBJ1-4|13
CASSIYGQEKLFF
TGTGCCAGTAGTATCTACGGACAGGAAAAACTGTTTTTT
>-|TRBV7-2|-|TRBJ1-3|14
CASSPGASGNTIYF
TGTGCCAGCAGCCCCGGGGCATCTGGAAACACCATATATTTT
>-|TRBV5-5|TRBD1|TRBJ2-2|18
CASSKRPGQGAEAGELFF
TGTGCCAGCAGCAAGCGCCCGGGACAGGGGGCGGAGGCCGGGGAGCTGTTTTTT
>-|TRBV11-1|-|TRBJ2-2|16
CASTLLGLVDAGELFF
TGTGCCAGCACATTACTGGGGCTGGTGGATGCCGGGGAGCTGTTTTTT
>once|TRBV7-6|-|TRBJ1-2|13
CASARDGNYGYTF
TGTGCCAGCGCCAGGGATGGGAACTATGGCTACACCTTC
>-|TRBV29-1|-|TRBJ1-4|13
CSFTHGSNEKLFF
TGCAGTTTCACCCACGGCTCTAATGAAAAACTGTTTTTT
>-|TRBV27|TRBD1|TRBJ1-5|17
CASSSQSRDRIGQPQHF
TGTGCCAGCAGTTCACAGTCCCGGGACAGGATCGGTCAGCCCCAGCATTTT